This entry concerns a single T cell receptor (beta chain). The CDR3 length is 14 residues. V was pared by 3 bases and J by 3 bases, with 1 base of the junction left unmatched. Germline values: CDR1 MDHEN, CDR2 SYDVKM. Enrolled during active infection, Seattle patients were then followed longitudinally. Using immunoSEQ multiplex PCR, the repertoire was profiled, and TCRdb retains in-frame clones only, with some absent. The data show fewer than 500,000 clones, around 90% seen once. The entry originates in a study of blood T cell repertoires in COVID-19. The source material was peripheral blood. J is TRBJ2-2 and V is TRBV28; TRBD2 matches at 7 bases. The clonotype was recovered from a young man with COVID-19, enrolled during active disease. The CDR3: CASSLAGDTGELFF. DNA of the CDR3: TGTGCCAGCAGTTTGGCGGGGGACACCGGGGAGCTGTTTTTT.